This T cell receptor (beta chain) derives from a study of cytomegalovirus exposure and HLA in healthy donors. At the level of the study: Earlier work reported some 110 million unique TCR beta sequences from about 180 million T cells. Whole-study findings and limits: A few CMV-associated chains were confirmed in vitro to be specific for CMV antigens. Follow-up analysis later connected one missense variant in DCLRE1C with trimming of TCR beta V- and J-genes.

Primers included in the PCR were 60 Vbeta and 13 Jbeta primers. The data were produced by immunoSEQ multiplex PCR, yet TCRdb's version contains in-frame clones alone and is incomplete. The sample comprises over 95,000 clones, roughly three quarters of which are singletons, and over 6% rests with the top ten. A remark on this clone: Antigen unknown.

The CDR3 is 14 amino acids. V was trimmed by 10 bases and J by 2 bases, leaving 18 bases between them. In germline, CDR1 is SEHNR, CDR2 FQNEAQ (reference sequence). This TCR derives from a female donor in good health and CMV-seronegative. The sequenced sample consisted of PBMCs. The chain employs TRBV7-9 and TRBJ2-7; maybe TRBD2 (6 bases). CDR3 loop: CATPGEDRPYEQYF. The CDR3 nucleotides read TGTGCCACCCCGGGAGAGGACCGCCCCTACGAGCAGTACTTC.